This entry describes one TCR beta chain. Antigen specificity is unknown. This sample was included in a study of lymphopenia after photon versus proton radiotherapy. General study points: Photon-treated patients lost naive T cells and TCR diversity; proton-treated stayed stable. After lymphocyte nadir, photon-treated repertoires showed oligoclonal expansion, especially CD8+ Temra. Post-nadir TCR diversity decline inversely tracked overall survival among those who died.

CDR3 length equals 18 residues. With V trimmed by 2 bases and J by 5 bases, 13 bases remained unmatched. Germline lookup yields CDR1 MNHEY and CDR2 SMNVEV (reference sequence). Data came from immunoSEQ multiplex PCR; TCRdb stores just in-frame clones and leaves some out. This table has over 35,000 clones, about four fifths appearing once. This clonotype was obtained from a woman aged 70-85 years with pancreatic cancer. J is TRBJ2-7 and V is TRBV27, with TRBD2 identical over 12 bases. The material was peripheral blood, obtained from a patient treated with proton-based radiotherapy. CDR3 sequence reads: CASSLGSTSGRPTHEQYF. CDR3 DNA: TGTGCCAGCAGTTTAGGGTCCACTAGCGGGAGGCCAACGCACGAGCAGTACTTC.